This T cell receptor beta chain was documented in a study of shared clonotypes between healthy human individuals. The study, taken as a whole, reports: Relative to clonotypes present in all four donors, those not shared had lower generation probabilities.

CD8 memory combined CD45RO+ cells with CCR7-negative CD45RA+ TemRA cells. V was trimmed by 0 bases and J by 4 bases, leaving 13 bases between them. Germline lookup yields CDR1 MNHEY and CDR2 SVGAGI. The CDR3 totals 15 residues. Libraries were prepared by immunoSEQ multiplex PCR; TCRdb keeps only in-frame clonotypes and omits some of them. The sample shows some 320,000 clones, roughly 84% of them seen only once. This clone was detected once. Its antigen is unidentified. Sample: memory CD8+ T cells sorted from blood. Noted subset: CD45RO+ cells pooled with CCR7-negative TemRA cells. The TCR was taken from a man aged 18-30 years in good health. V is TRBV6-5 and J is TRBJ2-7, with D uncertain. CDR3 in DNA: TGTGCCAGCAGTTACTCTCAAGGGCTTCTTTACGAGCAGTACTTC. It specifies CASSYSQGLLYEQYF.